The entry below gives a single TCR beta chain sequence along with its context. The antigen is unknown. In the same sample, other DNA sequences code for this CDR3. The sample comes from a study of cytomegalovirus exposure and HLA in healthy donors. General study findings and limits: Later analysis identified a missense DCLRE1C variant that was linked to TCR beta V- and J-gene trimming. In a later analysis, an Asian-associated ancestry cluster reportedly showed fewer N-insertions than the approximately 640-donor mean. Sequencing had likely introduced a cluster of highly shared sequence variants as an artifact.

Use of 60 Vbeta and 13 Jbeta primers characterized the PCR. The repertoire was sequenced with immunoSEQ multiplex PCR; TCRdb's copy has only in-frame clones and lacks some. Among 90,000 to 120,000 clones listed, 70% were seen once. CDR1 and CDR2 from the germline V gene are SGHVS and FQNEAQ. The CDR3 spans 14 residues. The V and J ends lost 3 bases and 4 bases respectively, with 9 bases between them. Material: PBMCs. The receptor was isolated from a man aged 40-55 years in good health and CMV-seropositive. The chain links TRBV7-8 to TRBJ2-2; weak D call: TRBD1 (6 bases). The DNA for the CDR3 is TGTGCCAGCAGCTTTACAGGGCTCACCGGGGAGCTGTTTTTT. This codes for CASSFTGLTGELFF.